A selection of T cell receptor beta chains follows, all from one sample in a study of identical twins. Each CDR3 protein is one row after TCRdb ran MiXCR on the 5' RACE reads. The table has more than 400,000 distinct CDR3 sequences, 12% to 15% seen once. This sample also belongs to another study, concerning yellow fever vaccine responses in identical twins.

Sequencing was performed on CD4+ T cells sorted from blood. These receptors were taken from a woman between 18 and 30 years old in good health. Both conserved end residues are part of each CDR3. A D gene is named only where the DNA matches it firmly. Expanded clones get a size class; other rows say once, few or many, or leave the size out.

-	15	TRBV29-1	TRBJ2-1	-	CSVGAGGSSYNEQFF	TGCAGCGTTGGCGCGGGCGGAAGCTCCTACAATGAGCAGTTCTTC
-	15	TRBV7-2	TRBJ2-1	few	CASSFSGGPYNEQFF	TGTGCCAGCAGCTTTAGTGGGGGGCCTTACAATGAGCAGTTCTTC
-	15	TRBV4-1	TRBJ2-1	-	CASSQDPLGRGEQFF	TGCGCCAGCAGCCAAGACCCCCTTGGTAGGGGTGAGCAGTTCTTC
-	13	TRBV29-1	TRBJ2-7	-	CSVEDRDAYEQYF	TGCAGCGTTGAGGACCGGGACGCCTACGAGCAGTACTTC
TRBD1	14	TRBV11-1	TRBJ1-4	few	CASSSGQPNEELFF	TGTGCCAGCAGCTCGGGACAGCCCAATGAAGAACTGTTTTTT
-	17	TRBV6-1	TRBJ2-1	-	CASSEHGAWSSYNEQFF	TGTGCCAGCAGTGAACATGGAGCGTGGAGCTCCTACAATGAGCAGTTCTTC
-	15	TRBV20-1	TRBJ1-5	-	CSARDAGGSNQPQHF	TGCAGTGCTAGAGATGCTGGGGGGAGCAATCAGCCCCAGCATTTT
-	13	TRBV7-2	TRBJ2-5	-	CASSLSRHETQYF	TGTGCCAGCAGCTTAAGTAGGCACGAGACCCAGTACTTC
TRBD1	18	TRBV2	TRBJ2-2	few	CAFCHFSWDRANTGELFF	TGTGCCTTCTGTCACTTTTCTTGGGACAGGGCAAACACCGGGGAGCTGTTTTTT
TRBD2	16	TRBV5-6	TRBJ2-1	few	CASSFRRGSSYNEQFF	TGTGCCAGCAGCTTTCGGCGGGGGAGCTCCTACAATGAGCAGTTCTTC